The 18 T cell receptor beta chains below all came from one sample that was sequenced in a study of shared clonotypes between healthy human individuals. Produced via immunoSEQ multiplex PCR; TCRdb's table is partial and in-frame only. The sample yields under 2,500,000 clones, roughly 95% seen once. Sequencing was carried out using naive CD4+ T cells sorted from blood. The subset denotes: CD45RA+ positively selected. These receptors were obtained from a man between 18 and 35 years old in good health.

The genes are TRBV4-3 and TRBJ1-4; D unclear. Germline V CDR1 and CDR2: LGHNA, YSLEER. The V gene lost 4 bases and the J gene lost 6 bases, with 15 bases spanning the gap. This CDR3 is built from 15 residues. This chain's CDR3 is CASSPHSPRDEKLFF. The CDR3 bases are TGCGCCAGCAGCCCCCACAGCCCGCGGGATGAAAAACTGTTTTTT.

The chain links TRBV6-1 to TRBJ2-2; 7 nucleotides align to TRBD1. The CDR3 is made up of 15 amino acids. From germline, CDR1 is MNHNS and CDR2 SASEGT. The ends lost 7 bases at V and 6 bases at J; junction bases unmatched: 11. CDR3 sequence: CASTEGALGAGELFF. The CDR3 DNA reads as TGTGCCAGCACCGAGGGGGCCCTAGGGGCCGGGGAGCTGTTTTTT.

Only one count was recorded for this clone. Other DNA sequences from this sample encode an identical CDR3 as well. The chain is built from TRBV20-1 and TRBJ2-3; no firm D call. The CDR3 is 11 residues long. Germline lookup yields CDR1 DFQATT and CDR2 SNEGSKA (reference sequence). V lost 6 bases to trimming and J lost 3 bases, with 7 bases between them. CDR3 loop: CSARSTDTQYF. The CDR3, as DNA: TGCAGTGCCCGAAGTACAGATACGCAGTATTTT.

This clone was detected only a few times. This chain links TRBV2 with TRBJ1-1, with D uncertain. V was cut by 7 bases and J by 5 bases, with 11 bases left in between. The CDR3 contains 12 residues. Germline lookup yields CDR1 SNHLY and CDR2 FYNNEI. CDR3: CASTVFATEAFF. CDR3 nucleotide sequence: TGTGCCAGCACAGTCTTTGCGACTGAAGCTTTCTTT.

The chain employs TRBV27 and TRBJ2-5; no clear D. V shed 2 bases and J shed 3 bases, with 7 bases lying between them. The CDR3 loop spans 13 amino acids. The germline V gene has CDR1 MNHEY and CDR2 SMNVEV (reference sequence). CDR3 protein: CASSLNRKETQYF. The CDR3 DNA sequence: TGTGCCAGCAGTTTAAACAGAAAAGAGACCCAGTACTTC.

The chain combines TRBV10-3 with TRBJ1-1; weak D call: TRBD1 (6 bases). With 4 bases removed from V and 5 bases from J, the gap between germline ends came to 14 bases. The CDR3 is 14 residues long. Germline assignment: CDR1 ENHRY and CDR2 SYGVKD. The CDR3 spells CAISGRPTGTEAFF. The CDR3 DNA sequence: TGTGCCATCAGTGGACGTCCTACAGGGACTGAAGCTTTCTTT.

The V gene is TRBV5-8, the J gene TRBJ1-1, with D unresolved. The CDR3 runs to 13 residues. V lost 0 bases, J lost 7 bases, and 10 bases lay in between. In germline, CDR1 is SGHTS, CDR2 YDEGEE. This chain's CDR3 is CASSLVQKGEAFF. Written as DNA, the CDR3 is TGTGCCAGCAGCTTGGTACAAAAAGGTGAAGCTTTCTTT.

V is TRBV2 and J is TRBJ1-2; D not certain. The ends were cut back, 3 bases at V and 7 bases at J, with 9 bases in the middle. CDR3 length: 12 residues. Germline loops: CDR1 SNHLY, CDR2 FYNNEI. DNA of the CDR3: TGTGCCAGCAGTGATGGGGTAATTGGCTACACCTTC. Its translation is CASSDGVIGYTF.

In its sample, this clone was seen a few times. In nucleotides, the CDR3 is TGTGCCATCAGTGCAGGGACTAGCGGAGGAAGCTCCTACGAGCAGTACTTC. As protein: CAISAGTSGGSSYEQYF. The chain links TRBV10-3 to TRBJ2-7; 11 nucleotides line up with TRBD2. Unmatched junction bases numbered 8, after V lost 4 bases and J lost 0 bases. Germline-derived CDR1 and CDR2 are ENHRY and SYGVKD. The CDR3 length is 17 residues.

The rearrangement uses TRBV11-2 and TRBJ2-2; 9 bases align to TRBD2. Germline V CDR1 and CDR2: SGHAT, FQNNGV. The V and J ends lost 5 bases and 0 bases, in that order; junction bases with no gene match: 10. The CDR3 runs 18 residues. The CDR3 DNA is TGTGCCAGCAGCCCGCCAGCGGGGGGCCCTTCGAACACCGGGGAGCTGTTTTTT. Amino acids: CASSPPAGGPSNTGELFF.

Comments on this clone: This CDR3 is also generated by other DNA sequences in the sample. Here the CDR3 reads CAISRDTGELFF. The CDR3 DNA reads as TGTGCCATCAGCCGAGACACCGGGGAGCTGTTTTTT. This sequence joins TRBV10-3 and TRBJ2-2; no reliable D call. The germline V gene has CDR1 ENHRY and CDR2 SYGVKD. This CDR3 is built from 12 residues. The V end lost 6 bases, the J end lost 3 bases, and 5 bases lay between the germline ends.

The rearrangement links TRBV5-1 to TRBJ2-1, with D perhaps TRBD1 (7 bases). Trimming stripped 4 bases from V and 0 bases from J, with 14 bases between. The CDR3 has 16 amino acids. Germline values: CDR1 SGHRS, CDR2 YFSETQ. Written as DNA, the CDR3 is TGCGCCAGCAGCCGGGGCGGGGACAGCTCCTACAATGAGCAGTTCTTC. It is translated as CASSRGGDSSYNEQFF. Together with reference TRBV5-1 and TRBJ2-1, the CDR3 gives the full variable domain: KAGVTQTPRYLIKTRGQQVTLSCSPISGHRSVSWYQQTPGQGLQFLFEYFSETQRNKGNFPGRFSGRQFSNSRSEMNVSTLELGDSALYLCASSRGGDSSYNEQFFGPGTRLTVL.

The CDR3: CATNRGASYEQYF. In nucleotides, the CDR3 is TGTGCCACTAACAGGGGTGCATCCTACGAGCAGTACTTC. The chain recombines TRBV6-5 with TRBJ2-7; 7 bases agree with TRBD1. Germline trimming cut 10 bases from V and 1 base from J; bases unmatched to any gene: 7. The CDR3 sequence is 13 residues long. The germline gives CDR1 MNHEY, CDR2 SVGAGI.

The chain carries TRBV2 and TRBJ1-2, with 7 bases lining up with TRBD1. Germline-derived CDR1 and CDR2 are SNHLY and FYNNEI. J gave up 4 bases and V 5 bases, and 4 bases lay outside the gene matches. The CDR3 runs to 13 residues. CDR3 nucleotide sequence: TGTGCCAGCAGTCAGACAGGGATCTATGGCTACACCTTC. Residues: CASSQTGIYGYTF.

This rearrangement joins TRBV2 to TRBJ1-4; 8 bases align to TRBD1. Germline loops: CDR1 SNHLY, CDR2 FYNNEI. Unmatched junction bases numbered 4, after V lost 6 bases and J lost 4 bases. This CDR3 contains 14 residues. CDR3 DNA: TGTGCCAGCAGGCGGGACAGGAGTAATGAAAAACTGTTTTTT. Protein product: CASRRDRSNEKLFF.

The gene calls are TRBV13 and TRBJ2-3; perhaps D is TRBD1 or TRBD2 (5 bases each). The V end was cut by 6 bases, the J end by 3 bases, with 13 bases between. This CDR3 spans 14 amino acids. The germline CDR1 and CDR2 sequences are PRHDT and FYEKMQ (reference sequence). The CDR3: CASRERGVTDTQYF. The CDR3 DNA reads TGTGCCAGCAGGGAGAGGGGTGTTACAGATACGCAGTATTTT.

The gene calls are TRBV4-1 and TRBJ1-1; 8 bases fit TRBD1. Germline-derived CDR1 and CDR2 are MGHRA and YSYEKL. J lost 3 bases, V lost 4 bases, and 7 bases had no gene match. The CDR3 totals 15 residues. The CDR3 reads CASSLLDRGDTEAFF. CDR3 nucleotides: TGCGCCAGCAGCCTCCTTGACAGGGGAGACACTGAAGCTTTCTTT.

The rearrangement uses TRBV6-5 and TRBJ2-7; 7 nucleotides align to TRBD1. Looked up from germline, CDR1 is MNHEY and CDR2 is SVGAGI. Unmatched junction bases numbered 3, after V lost 6 bases and J lost 1 base. There are 13 residues in the CDR3. Here the CDR3 reads CASRGQKSYEQYF. As DNA, the CDR3 is TGTGCCAGCAGGGGACAGAAGTCCTACGAGCAGTACTTC.